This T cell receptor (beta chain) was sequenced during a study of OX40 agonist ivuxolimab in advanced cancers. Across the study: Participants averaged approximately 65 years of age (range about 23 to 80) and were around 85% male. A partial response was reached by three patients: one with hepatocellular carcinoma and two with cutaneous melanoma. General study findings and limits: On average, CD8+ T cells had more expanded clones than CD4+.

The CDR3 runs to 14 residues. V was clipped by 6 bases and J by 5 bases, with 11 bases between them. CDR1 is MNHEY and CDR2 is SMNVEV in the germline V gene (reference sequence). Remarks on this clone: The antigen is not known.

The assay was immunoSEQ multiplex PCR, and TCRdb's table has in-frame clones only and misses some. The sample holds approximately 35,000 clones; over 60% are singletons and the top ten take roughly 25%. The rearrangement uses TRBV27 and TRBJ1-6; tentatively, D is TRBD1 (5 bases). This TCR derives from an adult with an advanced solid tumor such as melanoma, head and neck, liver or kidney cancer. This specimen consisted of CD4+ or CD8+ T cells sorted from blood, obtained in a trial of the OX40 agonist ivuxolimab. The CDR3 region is CASSPGSNNSPLHF. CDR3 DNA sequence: TGTGCCAGCAGCCCAGGGAGCAATAATTCACCCCTCCACTTT.